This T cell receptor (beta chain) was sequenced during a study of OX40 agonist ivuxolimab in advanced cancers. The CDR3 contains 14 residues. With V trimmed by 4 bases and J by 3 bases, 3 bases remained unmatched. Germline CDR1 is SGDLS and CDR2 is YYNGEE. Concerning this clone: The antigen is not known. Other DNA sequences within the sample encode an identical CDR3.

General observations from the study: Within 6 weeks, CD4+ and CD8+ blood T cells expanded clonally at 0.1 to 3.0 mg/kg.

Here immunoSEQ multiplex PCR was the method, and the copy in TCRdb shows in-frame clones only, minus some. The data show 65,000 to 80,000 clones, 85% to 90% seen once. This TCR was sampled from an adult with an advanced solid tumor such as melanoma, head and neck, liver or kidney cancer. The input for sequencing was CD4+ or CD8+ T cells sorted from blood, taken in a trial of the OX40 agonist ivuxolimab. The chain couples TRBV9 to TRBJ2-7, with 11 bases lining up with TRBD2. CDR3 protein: CASSPGTSGYEQYF. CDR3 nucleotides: TGTGCCAGCAGCCCCGGGACTAGCGGCTACGAGCAGTACTTC.